Following are 27 T cell receptor beta chains from one sample sequenced in a study of T cells in Graves' hyperthyroidism and ophthalmopathy. What was amplified from RNA transcripts were TCR beta CDR3 regions. With the HTBI primer set, the TCR CDR3 went through a first round of RT-PCR. TCRdb passed the multiplex PCR reads through MiXCR, listing each CDR3 protein once. The sample lists around 450,000 distinct CDR3 sequences; 15% to 18% were seen once. Sequenced input: blood. The receptor source for this set is a woman aged 18-30 years with Graves' hyperthyroidism.

The CDR3 sequence is CATSEVAGGYNEQFF. The CDR3 DNA is TGTGCCACCAGTGAAGTAGCGGGAGGGTACAATGAGCAGTTCTTC. The V call is TRBV24-1, the J call TRBJ2-1; 11 positions match TRBD2. Germline CDR1 and CDR2: KGHDR and SFDVKD. The V gene end was trimmed by 4 bases and the J gene end by 4 bases; junction bases not matched to a gene: 2. The CDR3 has 15 amino acids.

There are a few counts of this clonotype. A single base separates this from a much larger clone, so it may be a read error. The chain joins TRBV28 to TRBJ1-6; maybe TRBD1 (6 bases). The germline CDR1 and CDR2 sequences are MDHEN and SYDVKM. This CDR3 is built from 17 residues. CDR3 coding DNA: TGTGCCAGCAGTTTATTTAGTACAGGGCCGTCGGATTCACCCTTCCACTTT. Translation: CASSLFSTGPSDSPFHF. Using reference TRBV28 and TRBJ1-6 for the parts outside the CDR3, the full variable domain is DVKVTQSSRYLVKRTGEKVFLECVQDMDHENMFWYRQDPGLGLRLIYFSYDVKMKEKGDIPEGYSVSREKKERFSLILESASTNQTSMYLCASSLFSTGPSDSPFHFGNGTRLTVT.

This rearrangement joins TRBV20-1 to TRBJ2-7; D call uncertain. CDR1 and CDR2 from the germline V gene are DFQATT and SNEGSKA (reference sequence). V dropped 5 bases and J dropped 2 bases, with 19 bases sitting between them. This CDR3 is built from 15 residues. Here the CDR3 reads CSAPFDTTATYEQYF. For the CDR3, the DNA is TGCAGTGCTCCATTTGATACGACCGCTACCTACGAGCAGTACTTC.

The genes are TRBV25-1 and TRBJ2-1; possible D gene TRBD1, 6 bases. The germline CDR1 and CDR2 sequences are MGHDK and SYGVNS. The CDR3 extends over 13 amino acids. With 7 bases removed from V and 4 bases from J, the gap between germline ends came to 11 bases. The CDR3: CASKGHPYNEQFF. CDR3 sequence (DNA): TGTGCCAGCAAGGGACATCCGTACAATGAGCAGTTCTTC.

Worth noting for this clonotype: One end of the junction is discordant with germline, which a read error may explain. The chain couples TRBV19 to TRBJ1-4; D not certain. The CDR3 spans 16 residues. Per the germline V gene, CDR1 is LNHDA and CDR2 is SQIVND (reference sequence). CDR3 bases: TGTGCCAGTAGTATATTTTATCCTGCAACTAATGGAAAACTGTTTTTT. The encoded protein is CASSIFYPATNGKLFF. The complete variable domain, with remaining parts taken from reference TRBV19 and TRBJ1-4, reads DGGITQSPKYLFRKEGQNVTLSCEQNLNHDAMYWYRQDPGQGLRLIYYSQIVNDFQKGDIAEGYSVSREKKESFPLTVTSAQKNPTAFYLCASSIFYPATNGKLFFGSGTQLSVL.

This clonotype was observed a handful of times. V usage is TRBV7-9 and J usage is TRBJ2-7; D may be TRBD2 (5 bases). The CDR3 spans 15 residues. The ends were cut back, 1 base at V and 6 bases at J, with 16 bases in the middle. Germline assignment: CDR1 SEHNR and CDR2 FQNEAQ (reference sequence). The CDR3 here is CASSLETGWASEQYF. The CDR3 DNA reads TGTGCCAGCAGCTTAGAGACGGGATGGGCGTCCGAGCAGTACTTC.

On this clonotype: A much larger clone lies a single base off, so this may be a read error. This chain uses TRBV27 with TRBJ2-5; no definite D call. The germline V gene encodes CDR1 MNHEY and CDR2 SMNVEV (reference sequence). The CDR3 runs 14 residues. Between the trimmed V and J ends, which lost 5 bases and 1 base, there was a span of 11 bases. Written as DNA, the CDR3 is TGTGCCAGCAGTGATTCCCCCGGCCAAGAGACCCAGTACTTC. Protein product: CASSDSPGQETQYF.

The chain carries TRBV5-1 and TRBJ2-5; tentative D call: TRBD2 (6 bases). CDR3 length: 15 amino acids. From germline, CDR1 is SGHRS and CDR2 YFSETQ. V lost 3 bases and J lost 5, with 17 bases in between. The DNA for the CDR3 is TGCGCCAGCAGCTCAACAACCGGGACTTTCGAGACCCAGTACTTC. This gives the protein CASSSTTGTFETQYF.

This chain connects TRBV2 to TRBJ1-2, with D perhaps TRBD1 (6 bases). This CDR3 spans 15 amino acids. Per the germline V gene, CDR1 is SNHLY and CDR2 is FYNNEI. V shed 5 bases and J shed 2 bases, with 15 bases lying between them. The CDR3 DNA follows: TGTGCCAGCAGTAGAACAGGGATACCCAACTATGGCTACACCTTC. It codes for CASSRTGIPNYGYTF.

This clonotype showed up just once. The genes are TRBV19 and TRBJ2-7, with D perhaps given as TRBD1 or TRBD2 (6 bases each). V gave up 5 bases and J gave up 2 bases, with 16 bases separating them. This CDR3 spans 15 amino acids. Germline V gene data show CDR1 as LNHDA and CDR2 as SQIVND (reference sequence). As DNA, the CDR3 is TGTGCCAGTAGTGCCGTTGGGGGGCAGGCCTACGAGCAGTACTTC. Protein product: CASSAVGGQAYEQYF. Looking up the rest from reference TRBV19 and TRBJ2-7 gives the full variable domain: DGGITQSPKYLFRKEGQNVTLSCEQNLNHDAMYWYRQDPGQGLRLIYYSQIVNDFQKGDIAEGYSVSREKKESFPLTVTSAQKNPTAFYLCASSAVGGQAYEQYFGPGTRLTVT.

The rearrangement joins TRBV6-2 or TRBV6-3 to TRBJ2-7; perhaps TRBD2 as D (6 bases). Trimming took 5 bases from V and 3 from J, leaving 17 bases between them. CDR1 and CDR2 (germline): MNHEY, SVGEGT. The CDR3 loop spans 15 amino acids. CDR3 sequence reads: CASSTLVTSYYEQYF. CDR3 nucleotide sequence: TGTGCCAGCAGTACCTTGGTGACTAGTTACTACGAGCAGTACTTC.

The chain carries TRBV3-1 and TRBJ2-5; the D gene is possibly TRBD2 (6 bases). Trimming stripped 4 bases from V and 5 bases from J, with 14 bases between. CDR3 length: 14 amino acids. CDR1 LGHDT and CDR2 YNNKEL come from the germline V gene (reference sequence). The CDR3 DNA reads as TGTGCCAGCAGCCTCAGGGCGGGGTTTGAGACCCAGTACTTC. This codes for CASSLRAGFETQYF.

This chain uses TRBV5-1 with TRBJ2-5, with a tentative D call TRBD1 (6 bases). In germline, CDR1 is SGHRS, CDR2 YFSETQ. The CDR3 contains 13 residues. Trimming took 4 bases from V and 2 from J, leaving 9 bases between them. The CDR3 loop reads CASSIGQQETQYF. Here the CDR3 DNA reads TGCGCCAGCAGCATAGGACAGCAAGAGACCCAGTACTTC.

The chain links TRBV9 to TRBJ2-1; no firm D call. The germline V gene has CDR1 SGDLS and CDR2 YYNGEE. Trimming stripped 4 bases from V and 10 bases from J, with 12 bases between. The CDR3 sequence is 12 residues long. The CDR3 here is CASSSPTEEQFF. The CDR3 coding sequence is TGTGCCAGCAGCTCCCCCACAGAAGAGCAGTTCTTC.

The chain carries TRBV20-1 and TRBJ2-3; TRBD2 matches 11 bases. This CDR3 has 16 residues. Germline values: CDR1 DFQATT, CDR2 SNEGSKA (reference sequence). V gave up 0 bases and J gave up 4 bases; unmatched junction bases: 6. Written as DNA, the CDR3 is TGCAGTGCTAGAGATTTCCTAGCGGGGGGCGCAGATACGCAGTATTTT. It is translated as CSARDFLAGGADTQYF.

This clonotype has ten or more counts. The rearrangement uses TRBV11-2 and TRBJ1-1; 7 bases are shared with TRBD1. Germline V gives CDR1 SGHAT, CDR2 FQNNGV. The CDR3 runs 14 residues. With 2 bases clipped from V and 8 bases from J, the junction kept 8 bases outside the gene matches. CDR3 sequence (DNA): TGTGCCAGCAGCTTACAGGTACAGGGGACGGAAGCTTTCTTT. Encoded protein: CASSLQVQGTEAFF. Supplemented by reference TRBV11-2 and TRBJ1-1, the full variable domain reads EAGVAQSPRYKIIEKRQSVAFWCNPISGHATLYWYQQILGQGPKLLIQFQNNGVVDDSQLPKDRFSAERLKGVDSTLKIQPAKLEDSAVYLCASSLQVQGTEAFFGQGTRLTVV.

This chain joins TRBV4-1 and TRBJ2-2, with D maybe TRBD1 (5 bases). Germline V gene lookup returns CDR1 MGHRA and CDR2 YSYEKL. Trimming cost V 5 bases and J 5 bases, with 21 bases left between them. The CDR3 spans 17 residues. CDR3 sequence (DNA): TGCGCCAGCAGCTACGGAGATGGATGGGGCGAAACCGGGGAGCTGTTTTTT. Its protein is CASSYGDGWGETGELFF.

This clonotype was found a few times. The genes are TRBV6-1 and TRBJ2-2; possibly TRBD1 for D (6 bases). This CDR3 has 14 residues. Germline CDR1 MNHNS, CDR2 SASEGT. V lost 6 bases and J lost 4, with 12 bases in between. The CDR3 region is CASRPGQSTGELFF. CDR3 DNA: TGTGCCAGCAGGCCGGGACAAAGCACCGGGGAGCTGTTTTTT.

V and J are TRBV20-1 and TRBJ2-3; 14 bases fit TRBD2. This CDR3 is built from 14 residues. The V gene's germline CDR1 is DFQATT and CDR2 SNEGSKA (reference sequence). The J segment lost 7 bases and the V segment lost 6 bases, leaving 6 bases of the junction unmatched. The CDR3 protein is CSAPGLAGANTQYF. For the CDR3, the DNA is TGCAGTGCCCCGGGACTAGCGGGGGCAAATACGCAGTATTTT.

The chain uses TRBV24-1 and TRBJ2-2; 11 nucleotides match TRBD2. V shed 5 bases and J 0 bases; nucleotides not matched to a gene: 1. Germline V gives CDR1 KGHDR, CDR2 SFDVKD. The CDR3 has 16 amino acids. As DNA, the CDR3 is TGTGCCACCAGTGGACTAGCGGGGTCGAACACCGGGGAGCTGTTTTTT. Encoded protein: CATSGLAGSNTGELFF.

This clonotype occurred a few times. This could be a read error, since a much larger clone is one nucleotide away. CDR3 nucleotide sequence: TGCGCCAGCAGCTTGGAAGGCAGGGGCTTCTCTGGAAACATCATATATTTT. This translates into CASSLEGRGFSGNIIYF. The chain combines TRBV5-1 with TRBJ1-3, with a possible D match to TRBD1 (6 bases). The CDR3 is 17 residues long. The germline gives CDR1 SGHRS, CDR2 YFSETQ.

The J gene is TRBJ2-2, the V gene TRBV7-9; no clear D. Deletions cut 5 bases from V and 0 bases from J, with 10 bases between. Germline CDR1 SEHNR, CDR2 FQNEAQ (reference sequence). The CDR3 covers 15 residues. CDR3 amino acids: CASSPLGPNTGELFF. The CDR3 DNA reads as TGTGCCAGCAGCCCCCTCGGCCCGAACACCGGGGAGCTGTTTTTT.

This clonotype was seen at least ten times. V usage is TRBV20-1 and J usage is TRBJ1-3, with 7 bases identical to TRBD1. Germline-derived CDR1 and CDR2 are DFQATT and SNEGSKA (reference sequence). V lost 6 bases and J lost 0; bases outside the gene matches: 8. The CDR3 is 15 amino acids. The CDR3 region is CSARQGSGSGNTIYF. The CDR3 bases are TGCAGTGCGAGACAGGGATCGGGCTCTGGAAACACCATATATTTT.

This clonotype has a count of ten or more. The V and J genes are TRBV12-3 or TRBV12-4 and TRBJ2-1, with TRBD2 matching 8 bases. After removal of 7 bases from V and 6 bases from J, the junction contained 11 bases not matched to a gene. This CDR3 has 15 residues. The CDR3 sequence is CASTYTGGRSNEQFF. The CDR3 DNA is TGTGCCAGCACCTATACGGGAGGGAGATCCAATGAGCAGTTCTTC.

This clonotype has ten or more counts. In nucleotides, the CDR3 is TGTGCCAGCAGCCAATCAGGACAGGGCAACTATGGCTACACCTTC. It encodes CASSQSGQGNYGYTF. This sequence joins TRBV12-3 or TRBV12-4 and TRBJ1-2; 8 bases match TRBD1. V lost 6 bases to trimming and J lost 2 bases; unmatched junction nucleotides: 8. The CDR3 contains 15 residues.

This clonotype was recorded at least ten times. The rearrangement uses TRBV5-1 and TRBJ2-7; 7 bases are shared with TRBD1. Germline V gene data show CDR1 as SGHRS and CDR2 as YFSETQ. The CDR3 has 15 amino acids. Trimming took 3 bases from V and 5 from J; bases not matched to a gene: 11. DNA for the CDR3: TGCGCCAGCAGCTCCTTGACAGGGAACGGTAACGAGCAGTACTTC. Translation gives CASSSLTGNGNEQYF.

This clonotype occurred many times. V usage is TRBV12-3 or TRBV12-4 and J usage is TRBJ2-7; D possibly corresponds to TRBD1 (5 bases). The CDR3 covers 15 residues. The ends were cut back, 3 bases at V and 6 bases at J, with 18 bases in the middle. CDR3 region: CASSFAGKLFSEQYF. For the CDR3, the DNA is TGTGCCAGCAGTTTCGCAGGGAAGCTATTTTCCGAGCAGTACTTC.